Reported below is one TCR beta chain. TCRdb re-analysed the RACE reads in MiXCR, keeping a single row per CDR3 protein. Here the sample spans 55,000 to 85,000 distinct CDR3 sequences, around 10% being singletons. This sample was included in a study of human T cells and chemical hapten exposure. As for the study in general: It was small differences in pooled library volume that mainly caused per-sample TCR yields to vary.

The ends were cut back, 0 bases at V and 0 bases at J, with 4 bases in the middle. Per germline, CDR1 ENHRY and CDR2 SYGVKD. This CDR3 comprises 14 residues. Indicated time point: patch test 1, 2 weeks after DPC sensitization. Treatment defined: therapeutic diphenylcyclopropenone sensitization with weekly scalp DPC. The clonotype originates from a woman between 40 and 50 years old with alopecia areata. Some clones in this sample may be carry-over from other donors' samples. Sequenced material: whole blood, taken in connection with sensitization to the hapten diphenylcyclopropenone (DPC). J is TRBJ2-3 and V is TRBV10-3, with D hard to call. CDR3 coding DNA: TGTGCCATCAGTGAGTCCTCCAGCACAGATACGCAGTATTTT. Amino acids: CAISESSSTDTQYF.